The 10 T cell receptor beta chains below were found in one sample sequenced in a study of T cells in Graves' hyperthyroidism and ophthalmopathy. Template material for amplifying TCR beta CDR3 regions consisted of RNA transcripts. First-round RT-PCR targeting the TCR CDR3 was performed with the HTBI primer set. TCRdb analysed the multiplex PCR reads with MiXCR anew, one entry per CDR3 protein. The sample carries approximately 520,000 distinct CDR3 sequences, about a fifth recorded once. Sample: blood. The receptor source for this set is a man aged 18 to 30 with Graves' hyperthyroidism.

A remark on this clonotype: The junction shows a germline mismatch at one end, possibly a read error. The CDR3 here is CASSLGGRVVGIF. The DNA for the CDR3 is TGTGCCAGCAGTTTAGGAGGCAGGGTGGTTGGAATCTTC. V usage is TRBV12-3 or TRBV12-4 and J usage is TRBJ1-2, with D possibly matching TRBD1 (5 bases). CDR3 length: 13 residues.

V gene TRBV5-1 combines with J gene TRBJ2-7; TRBD1 matches 7 bases. The germline gives CDR1 SGHRS, CDR2 YFSETQ. With V trimmed by 7 bases and J by 2 bases, 3 bases remained unmatched. The CDR3 is 12 amino acids. CDR3 in DNA: TGCGCCAGCCGGGACAGTGCCTACGAGCAGTACTTC. The encoded protein is CASRDSAYEQYF.

On this clonotype itself: The junction does not match germline at one end; this may be a read error. This chain uses TRBV12-3 or TRBV12-4 with TRBJ1-2; D gene unclear. CDR3 size: 13 residues. The CDR3 sequence is CAGSRALTTGYTF. CDR3 bases: TGTGCCGGCAGCCGGGCCCTTACCACAGGCTACACCTTC.

This clonotype was found many times. The chain recombines TRBV6-5 with TRBJ1-2; D gene uncertain. V was clipped by 2 bases and J by 4 bases, with 8 bases between them. Germline V gene lookup returns CDR1 MNHEY and CDR2 SVGAGI. This CDR3 contains 13 residues. CDR3 nucleotides: TGTGCCAGCAGTTACCCGTCACCCTATGGCTACACCTTC. It codes for CASSYPSPYGYTF.

This clonotype was detected many times. The chain has TRBV7-3 and TRBJ1-3; TRBD1 aligns across 7 bases. CDR1 is SGHTA and CDR2 is FQGTGA in the germline V gene. CDR3 length: 15 residues. V lost 6 bases and J lost 0; bases outside the gene matches: 5. CDR3 in amino acids: CASRSGTVSGNTIYF. DNA for the CDR3: TGTGCCAGCAGGTCCGGGACAGTCTCTGGAAACACCATATATTTT.

Many counts were recorded for this clonotype. The chain is built from TRBV6-5 and TRBJ2-2, with D uncertain. Germline loops: CDR1 MNHEY, CDR2 SVGAGI. Trimming stripped 6 bases from V and 5 bases from J, with 4 bases between. This CDR3 has 11 amino acids. The CDR3 reads CASRTTGELFF. The CDR3 DNA sequence: TGTGCCAGCAGGACAACCGGGGAGCTGTTTTTT.

J is TRBJ1-1 and V is TRBV4-1; maybe TRBD1 (5 bases). V lost 4 bases, J lost 0 bases, and 12 bases lay in between. Germline V lookup: CDR1 MGHRA, CDR2 YSYEKL. The CDR3 loop spans 15 amino acids. CDR3: CASSPSQGLNTEAFF. The CDR3 region has the DNA TGCGCCAGCAGCCCCTCGCAGGGCCTGAACACTGAAGCTTTCTTT.

This clonotype was observed many times. V and J are TRBV12-3 or TRBV12-4 and TRBJ1-1, with TRBD1 matching 10 bases. Losses at the gene ends were 4 bases for V and 5 bases for J; bases not matched to a gene: 7. The CDR3 loop spans 15 amino acids. The DNA for the CDR3 is TGTGCCAGCAGTTCCCCGACAGGGGGCGGGACTGAAGCTTTCTTT. Encoded protein: CASSSPTGGGTEAFF.

V gene TRBV4-1 combines with J gene TRBJ2-7; D is undetermined. The CDR3 spans 15 residues. Germline values: CDR1 MGHRA, CDR2 YSYEKL. V lost 3 bases and J 1 base, leaving 13 bases between the germline ends. CDR3 sequence reads: CASSHSTLLSYEQYF. The DNA for the CDR3 is TGCGCCAGCAGCCACTCTACTTTACTATCCTACGAGCAGTACTTC.

V is TRBV12-3 or TRBV12-4 and J is TRBJ2-5, with 11 positions matching TRBD2. The CDR3 has 16 amino acids. V shed 9 bases and J 4 bases; nucleotides not matched to a gene: 13. CDR3 DNA: TGTGCCAGTGGCAAAGGGACTAGCGGAGGAAGAGAGACCCAGTACTTC. Its protein product is CASGKGTSGGRETQYF.